This TCR beta chain was obtained from a study of cytomegalovirus exposure and HLA in healthy donors. Points from the study as a whole: One variant, a missense change in DCLRE1C, was linked in a later analysis to TCR beta V- and J-gene trimming. 16,951 TCR beta sequences were associated with HLA alleles at 0.05 false discovery rate in a later analysis. Specificity of three CMV-associated chains for CMV antigens was verified in vitro. The availability of immune exposure information extended only to CMV serostatus.

As for this clone: The antigen is unknown.

Amplification used 60 Vbeta primers and 13 Jbeta primers. Produced via immunoSEQ multiplex PCR; TCRdb's table is partial and in-frame only. Of under 200,000 clones listed, 82% are singletons. This CDR3 is built from 11 residues. Germline CDR1 SEHNR, CDR2 FQNEAQ (reference sequence). V dropped 2 bases and J dropped 10 bases, with 5 bases sitting between them. Sequencing used PBMCs. This TCR was recovered from a girl aged 10 to 17 in good health and CMV-seropositive. This chain connects TRBV7-9 to TRBJ1-4; no clear D. The chain's CDR3 is CASSLQRKLFF. DNA for the CDR3: TGTGCCAGCAGCTTACAGCGAAAACTGTTTTTT.